The 11 T cell receptor beta chains listed next were all sequenced from one sample in a study of T-cell reconstitution after alpha-beta-depleted transplantation in children. The library targeted TCRbeta and was prepared with unique molecular identifiers. TCRdb itself ran the PCR reads through MiXCR, one entry per CDR3 protein. The repertoire includes 250,000 to 400,000 distinct CDR3 sequences, approximately 23% of them detected once, and over 9.5% sits in the top ten. Sequencing used PBMCs, mostly from graft donor cells, obtained 180 days after TCRalphabeta/CD19-depleted stem cell transplant. These receptors were collected from a male patient under 18 who had a stem cell transplant for acute lymphoblastic leukemia, so the T cells may come from the graft donor.

This clonotype was recorded a few times. The chain joins TRBV29-1 to TRBJ2-1, with 7 bases matching TRBD2. The CDR3 is made up of 16 amino acids. Germline V lookup: CDR1 SQVTM, CDR2 ANQGSEA. V trimming: 3 bases; J trimming: 0 bases; junction bases outside the gene matches: 8. Written as DNA, the CDR3 is TGCAGCGTTGACGGAGCGGGATCCGGCTCCTACAATGAGCAGTTCTTC. It is translated as CSVDGAGSGSYNEQFF.

The chain is built from TRBV29-1 and TRBJ2-5, with 8 bases lining up with TRBD1. The CDR3 has 12 residues. V lost 5 bases and J lost 5; bases outside the gene matches: 4. Germline-derived CDR1 and CDR2 are SQVTM and ANQGSEA. CDR3 nucleotides: TGCAGCGTTTCGGACAGGGTCGAGACCCAGTACTTC. Residues: CSVSDRVETQYF.

In this sample, this clonotype turned up a few times. This sequence joins TRBV18 and TRBJ2-1, with 10 bases aligning to TRBD2. The V and J ends lost 4 bases and 7 bases, in that order; junction bases with no gene match: 4. This CDR3 spans 14 amino acids. Looked up from germline, CDR1 is KGHSH and CDR2 is LQKENI. CDR3 sequence reads: CASSRAGGPNEQFF. CDR3 coding DNA: TGTGCCAGCTCACGAGCGGGAGGGCCAAATGAGCAGTTCTTC. The complete variable domain, with remaining parts taken from reference TRBV18 and TRBJ2-1, reads NAGVMQNPRHLVRRRGQEARLRCSPMKGHSHVYWYRQLPEEGLKFMVYLQKENIIDESGMPKERFSAEFPKEGPSILRIQQVVRGDSAAYFCASSRAGGPNEQFFGPGTRLTVL.

This clonotype was seen only a few times. The gene calls are TRBV5-1 and TRBJ2-3, with 12 bases fitting TRBD1. Trimming at V came to 5 bases and at J to 0 bases, leaving 7 bases not matched to a gene. The CDR3 length is 17 residues. Germline V gives CDR1 SGHRS, CDR2 YFSETQ. The DNA of the CDR3 is TGCGCCAGCAGTCCGGGACAGGGGGCTGTTAGCACAGATACGCAGTATTTT. It encodes CASSPGQGAVSTDTQYF.

The chain carries TRBV6-1 and TRBJ1-5; 7 bases line up with TRBD1. The CDR3 length is 15 residues. J lost 7 bases, V lost 6 bases, and 12 bases had no gene match. Germline CDR1 reads MNHNS; CDR2 reads SASEGT. The CDR3 sequence is CASRRGEGARQPQHF. The CDR3 DNA reads TGTGCCAGCAGAAGGGGCGAGGGGGCCAGGCAGCCCCAGCATTTT.

V and J are TRBV7-2 and TRBJ1-1, with a tentative D call TRBD1 (5 bases). Germline V CDR1 and CDR2: SGHTA, FQGNSA. The CDR3 is 17 amino acids. Trimming cost V 1 base and J 4 bases, with 19 bases left between them. The CDR3 protein is CASSLGGHRTFPTEAFF. CDR3 in DNA: TGTGCCAGCAGCTTAGGAGGGCACAGGACTTTCCCCACTGAAGCTTTCTTT.

This clonotype was observed a few times. V usage is TRBV27 and J usage is TRBJ2-7; possibly TRBD1 or TRBD2 for D (5 bases each). This CDR3 comprises 14 residues. V lost 9 bases to trimming and J lost 0 bases, with 15 bases between them. The germline V gene has CDR1 MNHEY and CDR2 SMNVEV (reference sequence). The CDR3 DNA is TGTGCCAGAGACCGGGACGGAAGCTCCTACGAGCAGTACTTC. Residues: CARDRDGSSYEQYF.

This clonotype was recorded a few times. The CDR3 DNA sequence: TGCAGTGCTAGACCTTCGACAGGGCGGAAGAACACTGAAGCTTTCTTT. Translated: CSARPSTGRKNTEAFF. This chain joins TRBV20-1 and TRBJ1-1; 7 positions match TRBD1. With V trimmed by 2 bases and J by 1 base, 10 bases remained unmatched. Germline V gives CDR1 DFQATT, CDR2 SNEGSKA (reference sequence). The CDR3 has 16 amino acids.

The chain is built from TRBV7-6 and TRBJ1-5; D unresolved. Germline V CDR1 and CDR2: SGHVS, FNYEAQ. Trimming cost V 3 bases and J 3 bases, with 15 bases left between them. The CDR3 extends over 16 amino acids. The CDR3 DNA follows: TGTGCCAGCAGCTTCGGGCCCCGACTCACCAATCAGCCCCAGCATTTT. Translating gives CASSFGPRLTNQPQHF.

This clonotype has a handful of counts. V is TRBV2 and J is TRBJ1-2; D is ambiguous. With 5 bases removed from V and 2 bases from J, the gap between germline ends came to 12 bases. This CDR3 region has 14 residues. Germline CDR1 SNHLY, CDR2 FYNNEI. The CDR3 is CASSFGLLNYGYTF. CDR3 nucleotides: TGTGCCAGCAGTTTTGGACTTCTGAACTATGGCTACACCTTC.

This clonotype has just a few counts. This chain links TRBV7-2 with TRBJ2-7; 9 bases line up with TRBD1. Germline CDR1 is SGHTA and CDR2 is FQGNSA. The CDR3 consists of 16 residues. V shed 0 bases and J 3 bases; nucleotides not matched to a gene: 6. The CDR3 DNA is TGTGCCAGCAGCTTAGCGCGGGACAGGGAGGTCTACGAGCAGTACTTC. Protein sequence: CASSLARDREVYEQYF.